This TCR beta chain was identified in a study of human T cells and chemical hapten exposure. Across the whole study: Patients, chiefly female, had alopecia areata, totalis or universalis. TCR yields per sample varied, mainly owing to small pooled library volume differences.

This clonotype was counted only a few times. Antigen unknown. As to time point: pre-sensitization, week 0. Treatment here: therapeutic diphenylcyclopropenone sensitization with weekly scalp DPC. In TCRdb, the RACE reads were re-called with MiXCR into one record per CDR3 protein. The data contain roughly 260,000 distinct CDR3 sequences, 7% to 10% of them singletons. Broader study findings: DPC sensitization left the count of TCRs above 1 in 1000 unchanged.

In germline, CDR1 is SQVTM, CDR2 ANQGSEA. CDR3 size: 13 residues. V was pared by 5 bases and J by 3 bases, with 3 bases of the junction left unmatched. This rearrangement joins TRBV29-1 to TRBJ2-7, with 11 bases lining up with TRBD2. The input for sequencing was whole blood, taken in connection with sensitization to the hapten diphenylcyclopropenone (DPC). The clonotype originates from a woman in her forties with alopecia areata. Some clones in this sample may be carry-over from other donors' samples. The CDR3: CSVRGTSGYEQYF. The CDR3 nucleotides are TGCAGCGTTAGAGGGACTAGCGGCTACGAGCAGTACTTC.